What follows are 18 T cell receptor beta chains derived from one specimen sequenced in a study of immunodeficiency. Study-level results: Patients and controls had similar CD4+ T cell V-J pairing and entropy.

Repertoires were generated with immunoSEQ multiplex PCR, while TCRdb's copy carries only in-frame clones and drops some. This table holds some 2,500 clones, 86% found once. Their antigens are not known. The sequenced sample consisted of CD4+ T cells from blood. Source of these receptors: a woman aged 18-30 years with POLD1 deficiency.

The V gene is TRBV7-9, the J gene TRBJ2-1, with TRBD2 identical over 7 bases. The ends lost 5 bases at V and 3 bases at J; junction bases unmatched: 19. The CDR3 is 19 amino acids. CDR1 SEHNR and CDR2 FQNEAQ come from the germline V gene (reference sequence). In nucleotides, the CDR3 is TGTGCCAGCAGCCTTGAAGGAGGGAGGGCCTCATTCGGCTACAATGAGCAGTTCTTC. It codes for CASSLEGGRASFGYNEQFF. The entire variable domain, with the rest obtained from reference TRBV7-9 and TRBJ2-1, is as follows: DTGVSQNPRHKITKRGQNVTFRCDPISEHNRLYWYRQTLGQGPEFLTYFQNEAQLEKSRLLSDRFSAERPKGSFSTLEIQRTEQGDSAMYLCASSLEGGRASFGYNEQFFGPGTRLTVL.

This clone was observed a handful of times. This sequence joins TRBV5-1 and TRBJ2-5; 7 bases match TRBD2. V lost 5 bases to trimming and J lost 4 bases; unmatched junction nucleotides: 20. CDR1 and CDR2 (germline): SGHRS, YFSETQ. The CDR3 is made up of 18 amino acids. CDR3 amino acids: CASSWGKFVGRASETQYF. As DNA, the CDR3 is TGCGCCAGCAGTTGGGGCAAGTTTGTTGGGAGGGCTTCAGAGACCCAGTACTTC. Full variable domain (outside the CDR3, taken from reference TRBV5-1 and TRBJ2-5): KAGVTQTPRYLIKTRGQQVTLSCSPISGHRSVSWYQQTPGQGLQFLFEYFSETQRNKGNFPGRFSGRQFSNSRSEMNVSTLELGDSALYLCASSWGKFVGRASETQYFGPGTRLLVL.

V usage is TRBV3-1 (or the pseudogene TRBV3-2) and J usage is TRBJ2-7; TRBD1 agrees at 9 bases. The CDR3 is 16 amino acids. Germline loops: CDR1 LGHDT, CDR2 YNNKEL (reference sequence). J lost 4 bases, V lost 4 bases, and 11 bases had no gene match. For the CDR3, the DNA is TGTGCCAGCAGCCCCTTCCGTGGGACAGGGAGTTACGAGCAGTACTTC. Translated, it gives CASSPFRGTGSYEQYF.

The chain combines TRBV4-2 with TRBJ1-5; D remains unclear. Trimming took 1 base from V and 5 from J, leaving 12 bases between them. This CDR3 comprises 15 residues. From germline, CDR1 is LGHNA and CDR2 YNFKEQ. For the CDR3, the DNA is TGTGCCAGCAGCCAAGCAACGGGTGGGGATCAGCCCCAGCATTTT. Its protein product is CASSQATGGDQPQHF.

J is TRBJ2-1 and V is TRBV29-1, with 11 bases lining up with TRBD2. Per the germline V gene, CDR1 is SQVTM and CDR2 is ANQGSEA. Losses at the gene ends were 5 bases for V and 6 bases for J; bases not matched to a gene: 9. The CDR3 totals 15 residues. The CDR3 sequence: CSVSARGLAANEQFF. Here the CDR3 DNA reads TGCAGCGTTTCAGCTCGGGGACTAGCGGCCAATGAGCAGTTCTTC.

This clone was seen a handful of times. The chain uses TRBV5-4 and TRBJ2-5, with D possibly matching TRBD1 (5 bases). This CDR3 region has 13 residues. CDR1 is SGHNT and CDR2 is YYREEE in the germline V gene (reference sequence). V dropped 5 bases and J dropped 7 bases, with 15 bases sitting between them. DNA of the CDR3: TGTGCCAGCAGTCCGGACGGCCAGGGGACCCAGTACTTC. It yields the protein CASSPDGQGTQYF. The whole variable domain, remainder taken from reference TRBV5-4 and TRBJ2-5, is ETGVTQSPTHLIKTRGQQVTLRCSSQSGHNTVSWYQQALGQGPQFIFQYYREEENGRGNFPPRFSGLQFPNYSSELNVNALELDDSALYLCASSPDGQGTQYFGPGTRLLVL.

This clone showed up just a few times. The DNA of the CDR3 is TGCGCCAGCAGCCAAGAGCGTGGTGTAACAGATACGCAGTATTTT. This gives the protein CASSQERGVTDTQYF. This chain uses TRBV4-1 with TRBJ2-3; D call uncertain. The germline CDR1 and CDR2 sequences are MGHRA and YSYEKL. This CDR3 is 15 amino acids long. Deletions cut 0 bases from V and 3 bases from J, with 10 bases between.

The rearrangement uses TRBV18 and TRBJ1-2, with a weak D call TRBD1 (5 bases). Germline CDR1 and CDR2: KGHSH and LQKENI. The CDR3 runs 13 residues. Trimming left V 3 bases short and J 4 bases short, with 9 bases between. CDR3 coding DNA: TGTGCCAGCTCACCTGACAGATCCTATGGCTACACCTTC. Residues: CASSPDRSYGYTF.

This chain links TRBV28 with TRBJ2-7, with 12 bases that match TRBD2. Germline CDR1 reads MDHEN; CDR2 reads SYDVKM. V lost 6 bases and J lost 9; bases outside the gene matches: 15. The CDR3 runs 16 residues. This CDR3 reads CASRLAGGGFVGGQYF. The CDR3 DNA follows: TGTGCCAGCAGACTAGCGGGAGGAGGTTTTGTGGGGGGGCAGTACTTC.

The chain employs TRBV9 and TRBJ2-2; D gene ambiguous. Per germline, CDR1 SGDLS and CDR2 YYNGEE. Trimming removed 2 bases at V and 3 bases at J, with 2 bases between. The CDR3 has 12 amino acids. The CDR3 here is CASSVYTGELFF. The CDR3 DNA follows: TGTGCCAGCAGCGTGTACACCGGGGAGCTGTTTTTT.

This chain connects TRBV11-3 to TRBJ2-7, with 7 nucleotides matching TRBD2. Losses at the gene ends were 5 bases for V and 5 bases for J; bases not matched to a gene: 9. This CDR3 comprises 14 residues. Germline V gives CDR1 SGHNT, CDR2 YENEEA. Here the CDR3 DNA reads TGTGCCAGCAGCCCGAGGACTAGTCGGCACGAGCAGTACTTC. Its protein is CASSPRTSRHEQYF.

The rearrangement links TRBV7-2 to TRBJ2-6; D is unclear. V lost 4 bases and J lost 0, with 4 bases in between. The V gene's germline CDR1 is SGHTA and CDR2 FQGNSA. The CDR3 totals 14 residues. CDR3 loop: CASSSSSGANVLTF. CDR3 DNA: TGTGCCAGCAGCTCTTCCTCTGGGGCCAACGTCCTGACTTTC. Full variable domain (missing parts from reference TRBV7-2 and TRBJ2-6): GAGVSQSPSNKVTEKGKDVELRCDPISGHTALYWYRQSLGQGLEFLIYFQGNSAPDKSGLPSDRFSAERTGGSVSTLTIQRTQQEDSAVYLCASSSSSGANVLTFGAGSRLTVL.

CDR3 bases: TGTGCCAGCAGTGGCCCCGGGACCCCAAACAATGAGCAGTTCTTC. Translating gives CASSGPGTPNNEQFF. The chain is built from TRBV28 and TRBJ2-1; D may correspond to TRBD1 or TRBD2 (5 bases each). Trimming cost V 5 bases and J 5 bases, with 16 bases left between them. Germline V CDR1 and CDR2: MDHEN, SYDVKM. The CDR3 is 15 amino acids.

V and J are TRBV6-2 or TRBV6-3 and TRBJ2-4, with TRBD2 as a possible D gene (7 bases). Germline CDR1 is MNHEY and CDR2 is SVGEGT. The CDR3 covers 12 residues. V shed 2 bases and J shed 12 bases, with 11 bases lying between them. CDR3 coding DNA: TGTGCCAGCAGTTACCGGGGGGCTGATCAGTACTTC. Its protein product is CASSYRGADQYF.

CDR3 DNA: TGTGCCAGCAGTGGTAGACAGAAAAATAATTCACCCCTCCACTTT. Amino acid sequence: CASSGRQKNNSPLHF. The chain employs TRBV3-1 (or the pseudogene TRBV3-2) and TRBJ1-6, with D possibly TRBD1 on 5 matching bases. Germline values: CDR1 LGHDT, CDR2 YNNKEL (reference sequence). The CDR3 runs 15 residues. V was trimmed by 6 bases and J by 5 bases, leaving 14 bases between them.

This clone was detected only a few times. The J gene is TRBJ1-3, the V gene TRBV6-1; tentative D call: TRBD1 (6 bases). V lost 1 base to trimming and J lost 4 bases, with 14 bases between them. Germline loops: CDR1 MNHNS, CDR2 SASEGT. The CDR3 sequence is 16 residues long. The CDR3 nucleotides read TGTGCCAGCAGTGAAGTGAGGGGGGCGTGGGGAAACACCATATATTTT. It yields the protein CASSEVRGAWGNTIYF.

The CDR3 is CASSQGWRSYNEQFF. DNA of the CDR3: TGTGCCAGCAGCCAAGGGTGGCGGAGTTACAATGAGCAGTTCTTC. The chain uses TRBV3-1 (or the pseudogene TRBV3-2) and TRBJ2-1; D is ambiguous. CDR3 length equals 15 residues. Trimming stripped 1 base from V and 4 bases from J, with 11 bases between. Germline V gene data show CDR1 as LGHDT and CDR2 as YNNKEL (reference sequence).

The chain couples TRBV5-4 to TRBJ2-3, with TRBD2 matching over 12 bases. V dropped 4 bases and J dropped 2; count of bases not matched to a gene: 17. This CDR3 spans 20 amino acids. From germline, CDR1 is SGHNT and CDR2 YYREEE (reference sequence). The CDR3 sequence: CASSVRTSGTGSPPTDTQYF. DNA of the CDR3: TGTGCCAGCAGCGTAAGGACTAGCGGGACGGGTTCTCCTCCCACAGATACGCAGTATTTT.